The 25 T cell receptor beta chains listed next were all sequenced from one sample in a study of blood T cell repertoires in COVID-19. The assay was immunoSEQ multiplex PCR, and TCRdb's table has in-frame clones only and misses some. Of about 420,000 clones listed, about 87% are singletons. The sequenced sample was peripheral blood. Receptors were obtained from a man younger than 35 with COVID-19, enrolled during active disease.

The genes are TRBV18 and TRBJ2-3; TRBD2 matches at 7 bases. CDR1 KGHSH and CDR2 LQKENI come from the germline V gene. There are 15 residues in the CDR3. J lost 3 bases, V lost 2 bases, and 5 bases had no gene match. The CDR3 DNA reads as TGTGCCAGCTCACCAAGGACTAGTTGGACAGATACGCAGTATTTT. Its protein product is CASSPRTSWTDTQYF. The full variable domain, with the rest looked up from reference TRBV18 and TRBJ2-3, is NAGVMQNPRHLVRRRGQEARLRCSPMKGHSHVYWYRQLPEEGLKFMVYLQKENIIDESGMPKERFSAEFPKEGPSILRIQQVVRGDSAAYFCASSPRTSWTDTQYFGPGTRLTVL.

The chain recombines TRBV12-3 or TRBV12-4 with TRBJ2-1; D might be TRBD1 (6 bases). The CDR3 consists of 13 residues. Trimming removed 6 bases from V and 7 bases from J, with 13 bases in between. The CDR3: CASSRNRENEQFF. The CDR3 nucleotides read TGTGCCAGCAGCCGCAACAGGGAAAATGAGCAGTTCTTC.

A word on this clone: The same CDR3 can be traced to other DNA sequences in this sample. The chain couples TRBV7-8 to TRBJ1-1, with D tentatively TRBD1 (6 bases). Germline CDR1 reads SGHVS; CDR2 reads FQNEAQ. The CDR3 is 15 residues long. V was clipped by 4 bases and J by 1 base, with 13 bases between them. The CDR3 DNA is TGTGCCAGCAGCTGGGGGCAGGGCCGGAACACTGAAGCTTTCTTT. This encodes CASSWGQGRNTEAFF.

The chain combines TRBV7-9 with TRBJ2-1, with 7 bases that match TRBD1. Trimming removed 5 bases from V and 4 bases from J; junction bases left unmatched: 11. CDR1 and CDR2 from the germline V gene are SEHNR and FQNEAQ (reference sequence). The length of the CDR3 is 16 residues. CDR3 in DNA: TGTGCCAGCAGCGCTCCCACCGGGACAGAATACAATGAGCAGTTCTTC. Protein product: CASSAPTGTEYNEQFF.

This clone occurred once. V gene TRBV2 combines with J gene TRBJ2-7; a possible D gene is TRBD2 (6 bases). V lost 8 bases, J lost 5 bases, and 16 bases lay in between. The CDR3 extends over 13 amino acids. The germline V gene has CDR1 SNHLY and CDR2 FYNNEI. The CDR3 loop is CASGRTGVNEQYF. The CDR3 nucleotides are TGTGCCAGCGGACGGACGGGGGTGAACGAGCAGTACTTC.

The CDR3 reads CASNPGDHSPLHF. The CDR3 DNA sequence: TGTGCCAGCAATCCGGGGGACCATTCACCCCTCCACTTT. This chain joins TRBV2 and TRBJ1-6, with D tentatively TRBD1 (5 bases). CDR1 and CDR2 from the germline V gene are SNHLY and FYNNEI. Trimming left V 7 bases short and J 8 bases short, with 12 bases between. The CDR3 spans 13 residues.

V usage is TRBV29-1 and J usage is TRBJ2-5; 8 bases match TRBD2. Germline V lookup: CDR1 SQVTM, CDR2 ANQGSEA. There are 17 residues in the CDR3. J lost 5 bases, V lost 3 bases, and 17 bases had no gene match. CDR3 DNA sequence: TGCAGCGTTGATCGACTAGCACGCGGGAGGAGAGGGGAGACCCAGTACTTC. It specifies CSVDRLARGRRGETQYF.

J is TRBJ1-2 and V is TRBV29-1; 9 bases are a match to TRBD1. V shed 4 bases and J 5 bases; nucleotides not matched to a gene: 5. This CDR3 has 13 amino acids. Per the germline V gene, CDR1 is SQVTM and CDR2 is ANQGSEA. The CDR3 sequence is CSVGGTGKYGYTF. CDR3 nucleotides: TGCAGCGTTGGGGGGACAGGGAAATATGGCTACACCTTC.

This chain uses TRBV11-2 with TRBJ2-1, with D unresolved. The CDR3 totals 17 residues. Germline CDR1 and CDR2: SGHAT and FQNNGV. V was shortened by 2 bases and J by 2 bases, with 16 bases between the two germline ends. The CDR3 here is CASSLISVYAAYNEQFF. For the CDR3, the DNA is TGTGCCAGCAGCTTAATCTCCGTCTACGCCGCCTACAATGAGCAGTTCTTC.

The chain recombines TRBV25-1 with TRBJ2-5; 10 nucleotides match TRBD2. CDR3 length: 17 residues. The ends lost 8 bases at V and 1 base at J; junction bases unmatched: 13. Looked up from germline, CDR1 is MGHDK and CDR2 is SYGVNS. CDR3 sequence: CASRTGPGTSAQETQYF. Here the CDR3 DNA reads TGTGCCAGCCGCACAGGGCCGGGGACTAGCGCCCAAGAGACCCAGTACTTC.

The V and J genes are TRBV10-2 and TRBJ2-5; possible D gene TRBD2, 6 bases. The CDR3 length is 15 residues. V gave up 7 bases and J gave up 4 bases, with 19 bases separating them. Per germline, CDR1 WSHSY and CDR2 SAAADI. CDR3 loop: CASTPQRAIGETQYF. The CDR3 bases are TGCGCCAGCACCCCCCAGCGGGCTATAGGAGAGACCCAGTACTTC.

The chain combines TRBV4-2 with TRBJ2-4, with 7 positions matching TRBD2. The CDR3 loop spans 14 amino acids. Germline values: CDR1 LGHNA, CDR2 YNFKEQ. The trim removed 3 bases at V and 5 bases at J, leaving 4 bases unmatched. The CDR3 sequence: CASSQGGNENIQYF. The CDR3 bases are TGTGCCAGCAGCCAGGGGGGGAACGAAAACATTCAGTACTTC.

The chain couples TRBV18 to TRBJ1-1; 9 bases map to TRBD1. Germline assignment: CDR1 KGHSH and CDR2 LQKENI. This CDR3 spans 16 amino acids. The trim removed 1 base at V and 2 bases at J, leaving 5 bases unmatched. DNA of the CDR3: TGTGCCAGCTCACCACAACCGGGACAGGGAAACACTGAAGCTTTCTTT. Residues: CASSPQPGQGNTEAFF.

This chain joins TRBV28 and TRBJ2-3; D remains ambiguous. The CDR3 extends over 16 amino acids. The V gene's germline CDR1 is MDHEN and CDR2 SYDVKM. V gave up 8 bases and J gave up 0 bases, with 18 bases separating them. The CDR3 sequence: CASVPTAVPSTDTQYF. CDR3 DNA sequence: TGTGCCAGCGTTCCAACCGCGGTGCCTAGCACAGATACGCAGTATTTT.

The chain has TRBV2 and TRBJ1-5, with D possibly TRBD1 on 6 matching bases. V lost 8 bases to trimming and J lost 5 bases, with 16 bases between them. The CDR3 extends over 14 amino acids. Looked up from germline, CDR1 is SNHLY and CDR2 is FYNNEI. The CDR3 loop is CASRGADGYQPQHF. CDR3 DNA: TGTGCCAGCCGGGGGGCAGATGGGTATCAGCCCCAGCATTTT.

This rearrangement joins TRBV10-3 to TRBJ2-4; weak D call: TRBD1 (6 bases). This CDR3 spans 15 amino acids. Germline CDR1 is ENHRY and CDR2 is SYGVKD. V was cut by 10 bases and J by 3 bases, with 19 bases left in between. CDR3 nucleotides: TGTGCCACCCTACAGGGAGTTGGTAACAAAAACATTCAGTACTTC. Translated, it gives CATLQGVGNKNIQYF.

This clone was seen a handful of times. The chain has TRBV5-4 and TRBJ1-2; D is possibly TRBD1 (6 bases). Germline CDR1 SGHNT, CDR2 YYREEE (reference sequence). The length of the CDR3 is 15 residues. Trimming left V 0 bases short and J 3 bases short, with 12 bases between. The chain's CDR3 is CASSLGQGKDYGYTF. CDR3 bases: TGTGCCAGCAGCTTGGGCCAGGGGAAGGACTATGGCTACACCTTC. Full variable domain (rest looked up from reference TRBV5-4 and TRBJ1-2): ETGVTQSPTHLIKTRGQQVTLRCSSQSGHNTVSWYQQALGQGPQFIFQYYREEENGRGNFPPRFSGLQFPNYSSELNVNALELDDSALYLCASSLGQGKDYGYTFGSGTRLTVV.

In this sample, this clone turned up once. This chain connects TRBV7-3 to TRBJ2-3; D gene unclear. Trimming took 5 bases from V and 4 from J, leaving 7 bases between them. The CDR3 is 12 residues long. Germline assignment: CDR1 SGHTA and CDR2 FQGTGA. CDR3 bases: TGTGCCAGCAGCCAGAATGCAGATACGCAGTATTTT. Amino acid sequence: CASSQNADTQYF.

This clone was seen only once. The V call is TRBV5-5, the J call TRBJ2-1, with TRBD2 as a possible D gene (6 bases). Germline CDR1 SGHKS, CDR2 YYEKEE (reference sequence). Trimming took 1 base from V and 8 from J, leaving 10 bases between them. This CDR3 comprises 13 residues. CDR3 sequence reads: CASSLRGTDEQFF. CDR3 coding DNA: TGTGCCAGCAGCTTGCGCGGGACGGATGAGCAGTTCTTC.

The chain combines TRBV14 with TRBJ1-6, with D possibly matching TRBD1 (6 bases). Germline-derived CDR1 and CDR2 are SGHDN and FVKESK. Trimming removed 5 bases at V and 13 bases at J, with 21 bases between. The CDR3 contains 15 residues. The CDR3 is CASSYSPPDRPPLHF. CDR3 nucleotide sequence: TGTGCCAGCAGCTATAGCCCCCCCGACAGGCCCCCCCTCCACTTT. Full variable domain (missing parts from reference TRBV14 and TRBJ1-6): EAGVTQFPSHSVIEKGQTVTLRCDPISGHDNLYWYRRVMGKEIKFLLHFVKESKQDESGMPNNRFLAERTGGTYSTLKVQPAELEDSGVYFCASSYSPPDRPPLHFGNGTRLTVT.

The genes are TRBV7-2 and TRBJ2-2; 8 nucleotides agree with TRBD1. Germline V lookup: CDR1 SGHTA, CDR2 FQGNSA. Trimming at V came to 3 bases and at J to 7 bases, leaving 4 bases not matched to a gene. The CDR3 covers 14 residues. CDR3 residues: CASSFQGAVGELFF. The CDR3 coding sequence is TGTGCCAGCAGCTTTCAGGGGGCGGTCGGGGAGCTGTTTTTT. The entire variable domain, with the rest obtained from reference TRBV7-2 and TRBJ2-2, is as follows: GAGVSQSPSNKVTEKGKDVELRCDPISGHTALYWYRQSLGQGLEFLIYFQGNSAPDKSGLPSDRFSAERTGGSVSTLTIQRTQQEDSAVYLCASSFQGAVGELFFGEGSRLTVL.

V gene TRBV12-3 or TRBV12-4 combines with J gene TRBJ1-1; no firm D call. V lost 2 bases, J lost 5 bases, and 9 bases lay in between. The CDR3 totals 13 residues. For the CDR3, the DNA is TGTGCCAGCAGTTTATCGACGGGGACTGAAGCTTTCTTT. Translated, it gives CASSLSTGTEAFF.

This sequence joins TRBV4-2 and TRBJ1-5; 8 bases are shared with TRBD1. V shed 3 bases and J 2 bases; nucleotides not matched to a gene: 3. The CDR3 totals 15 residues. Germline loops: CDR1 LGHNA, CDR2 YNFKEQ. The CDR3 DNA reads as TGTGCCAGCAGCCAGTTACAGGGGGGCAATCAGCCCCAGCATTTT. Translated: CASSQLQGGNQPQHF.

This clone was detected a few times. The rearrangement uses TRBV29-1 and TRBJ2-7; D is possibly TRBD2 (5 bases). The CDR3 has 13 amino acids. CDR1 and CDR2 (germline): SQVTM, ANQGSEA. V gave up 4 bases and J gave up 0 bases, with 10 bases separating them. CDR3 sequence: CSVGGLSSYEQYF. CDR3 nucleotides: TGCAGCGTTGGCGGGCTGAGCTCCTACGAGCAGTACTTC.

Written as DNA, the CDR3 is TGTGCCAGTAGTGGTTGGGGGGGAAGAGGCTATGGCTACACCTTC. Translating it yields CASSGWGGRGYGYTF. V usage is TRBV19 and J usage is TRBJ1-2, with D possibly TRBD1 on 5 matching bases. The germline V gene encodes CDR1 LNHDA and CDR2 SQIVND (reference sequence). The CDR3 sequence is 15 residues long. V lost 5 bases, J lost 4 bases, and 17 bases lay in between. Using reference TRBV19 and TRBJ1-2 for the parts outside the CDR3, the full variable domain is DGGITQSPKYLFRKEGQNVTLSCEQNLNHDAMYWYRQDPGQGLRLIYYSQIVNDFQKGDIAEGYSVSREKKESFPLTVTSAQKNPTAFYLCASSGWGGRGYGYTFGSGTRLTVV.